These T cell receptor beta chains were read from a single sample in a study of metastatic and nonmetastatic thyroid tumors. TCRdb redid the clone calls on the PCR reads using MiXCR. This repertoire shows roughly 12,000 clones, around a third found once; its top ten account for 15% to 18%. The sample consisted of tumor tissue. These receptors were collected from a male donor with papillary thyroid cancer or a benign thyroid nodule (not recorded which). Some clones in this sample may be carry-over from other donors' samples. Both conserved end residues are part of each CDR3. The order of the fields is D gene, V gene, J gene, clone size, CDR3 protein, CDR3 DNA. D genes are given only for firm matches. A row's size may be missing; if present it is once, few, many or a size class.

TRBD1	TRBV30	TRBJ1-2	NA	CAWSVGDRRALGYTF	TGTGCCTGGAGTGTGGGGGACAGGCGAGCCCTTGGCTACACCTTC
NA	TRBV18	TRBJ1-3	NA	CAPAAGNSGNTIYF	TGTGCCCCGGCCGCGGGCAACTCTGGAAACACCATATATTTT
NA	TRBV3-1	TRBJ2-7	medium-sized	CASSRTDGGQEQYF	TGTGCCAGCAGCCGGACCGACGGGGGGCAGGAGCAGTACTTC
NA	TRBV5-1	TRBJ1-1	NA	CASSLSGVNTEAFF	TGCGCCAGCAGCTTGTCCGGGGTTAACACTGAAGCTTTCTTT
NA	TRBV6-5	TRBJ1-2	few	CASSYSTGFGYTF	TGTGCCAGCAGTTACTCCACAGGTTTTGGCTACACCTTC
TRBD2	TRBV7-3	TRBJ2-1	NA	CASSLAVSSYNEQFF	TGTGCCAGCAGTCTAGCGGTGAGCTCCTACAATGAGCAGTTCTTC
NA	TRBV12-3/TRBV12-4	TRBJ2-3	few	CASSLAPSTDTQYF	TGTGCCAGCAGTCTAGCACCTAGCACAGATACGCAGTATTTT
NA	TRBV6-1	TRBJ1-3	NA	CASSTAGWQGNTIYF	TGTGCCAGCAGTACGGCAGGATGGCAAGGAAACACCATATATTTT
NA	TRBV12-3/TRBV12-4	TRBJ1-1	medium-sized	CASSRTGTMNTEAFF	TGTGCCAGCAGTCGGACCGGGACAATGAACACTGAAGCTTTCTTT
NA	TRBV7-2	TRBJ2-7	NA	CASSPEGGPPVEQYF	TGTGCCAGCAGCCCAGAGGGCGGACCTCCGGTCGAGCAGTACTTC
TRBD2	TRBV20-1	TRBJ2-1	medium-sized	CSVLAGTREYNEQFF	TGCAGTGTCCTAGCGGGGACTAGGGAATACAATGAGCAGTTCTTC
NA	TRBV7-2	TRBJ2-2	few	CASTMDTNTGELFF	TGTGCCAGCACCATGGACACGAACACCGGGGAGCTGTTTTTT
NA	TRBV28	TRBJ1-5	NA	CASSLVRGRGDNQPQHF	TGTGCCAGCAGTTTGGTTCGGGGGCGAGGGGATAATCAGCCGCAGCATTTT
NA	TRBV20-1	TRBJ2-3	medium-sized	CSARDQRRGTDTQYF	TGCAGTGCCAGGGATCAAAGGCGGGGCACAGATACGCAGTATTTT
TRBD1	TRBV18	TRBJ2-4	many	CASSPRPGQGSKNIQYF	TGTGCCAGCTCACCAAGACCGGGACAGGGGTCCAAAAACATTCAGTACTTC
NA	TRBV6-6	TRBJ1-1	few	CASTYRGQLNTEAFF	TGTGCCAGCACTTACCGCGGACAGCTGAACACTGAAGCTTTCTTT
NA	TRBV6-1	TRBJ2-7	few	CASSQTLSNYEQYF	TGTGCCAGCAGTCAGACACTTTCAAACTACGAGCAGTACTTC
NA	TRBV9	TRBJ1-6	NA	CASSVTDSNSPLHF	TGTGCCAGCAGCGTAACGGATTCCAATTCACCCCTCCACTTT
TRBD1	TRBV28	TRBJ2-7	few	CASSFRQGALGYF	TGTGCCAGCAGTTTTAGACAGGGGGCATTAGGGTACTTC
TRBD1	TRBV6-1	TRBJ1-6	NA	CASSDVPSGQGAAPLHF	TGTGCCAGCAGTGATGTGCCATCGGGACAGGGGGCCGCACCCCTCCACTTT